Following are 16 T cell receptor beta chains from one sample sequenced in a study of blood T cell repertoires in COVID-19. TCRdb keeps only in-frame clones here, not all; method: immunoSEQ multiplex PCR. The profile covers approximately 200,000 clones, with 80% to 85% appearing a single time and 3% taken by the ten largest. The source material was peripheral blood. These receptors originate from a woman aged 25 to 45 who had recovered from COVID-19.

This chain uses TRBV6-5 with TRBJ2-3; D might be TRBD2 (6 bases). V gave up 6 bases and J gave up 3 bases, with 16 bases separating them. The CDR3 sequence is 15 residues long. Per germline, CDR1 MNHEY and CDR2 SVGAGI. CDR3 amino acids: CASSPSATRTDTQYF. DNA of the CDR3: TGTGCCAGCAGCCCATCAGCGACTAGAACAGATACGCAGTATTTT.

This clone was counted a single time. The J gene is TRBJ2-1, the V gene TRBV7-3; 7 bases agree with TRBD2. The ends lost 5 bases at V and 6 bases at J; junction bases unmatched: 10. Germline V lookup: CDR1 SGHTA, CDR2 FQGTGA. The CDR3 consists of 15 residues. CDR3 loop: CASSPQAGEFNEQFF. CDR3 nucleotides: TGTGCCAGCAGCCCCCAGGCGGGGGAGTTCAATGAGCAGTTCTTC. The whole variable domain, remainder taken from reference TRBV7-3 and TRBJ2-1, is GAGVSQTPSNKVTEKGKYVELRCDPISGHTALYWYRQSLGQGPEFLIYFQGTGAADDSGLPNDRFFAVRPEGSVSTLKIQRTERGDSAVYLCASSPQAGEFNEQFFGPGTRLTVL.

This chain links TRBV2 with TRBJ2-5, with 12 bases matching TRBD2. The J segment lost 7 bases and the V segment lost 8 bases, leaving 29 bases of the junction unmatched. The CDR3 covers 21 residues. Germline values: CDR1 SNHLY, CDR2 FYNNEI. The chain's CDR3 is CASSGPSEYGLAGKKSGTQYF. The CDR3 region has the DNA TGTGCCAGCTCCGGGCCCTCGGAATATGGACTAGCGGGAAAAAAGTCGGGGACCCAGTACTTC.

This chain connects TRBV28 to TRBJ1-5; perhaps TRBD1 as D (5 bases). V was pared by 2 bases and J by 3 bases, with 11 bases between. The CDR3 runs 15 residues. Germline V gene data show CDR1 as MDHEN and CDR2 as SYDVKM. The chain's CDR3 is CASSLTRVSNQPQHF. CDR3 sequence (DNA): TGTGCCAGCAGTTTAACCAGGGTCTCCAATCAGCCCCAGCATTTT.

The CDR3 DNA is TGTGCCAGCAGCTTATCGGGGGCCGGGGAGCTGTTTTTT. Protein: CASSLSGAGELFF. V is TRBV7-9 and J is TRBJ2-2, with D perhaps TRBD2 (6 bases). From germline, CDR1 is SEHNR and CDR2 FQNEAQ (reference sequence). Trimming shortened V by 2 bases and J by 6 bases, and 7 bases separated the two germline ends. This CDR3 contains 13 residues.

J is TRBJ1-5 and V is TRBV30; D call uncertain. V was clipped by 2 bases and J by 2 bases, with 22 bases between them. CDR3 length: 18 residues. Looked up from germline, CDR1 is GTSNPN and CDR2 is SVGIG (reference sequence). The CDR3 DNA is TGTGCCTGGAGTCGTAGTAGGCTGGGTGCCGGAGGCAATCAGCCCCAGCATTTT. Translation gives CAWSRSRLGAGGNQPQHF.

V gene TRBV6-5 combines with J gene TRBJ2-7, with a weak D call TRBD2 (7 bases). Per germline, CDR1 MNHEY and CDR2 SVGAGI. V lost 0 bases, J lost 2 bases, and 11 bases lay in between. This CDR3 spans 15 amino acids. As DNA, the CDR3 is TGTGCCAGCAGTTACTCGCGGGGGCTCACCTACGAGCAGTACTTC. Translating gives CASSYSRGLTYEQYF.

The rearrangement joins TRBV9 to TRBJ1-3, with D perhaps matching TRBD1 (5 bases). The length of the CDR3 is 14 residues. In germline, CDR1 is SGDLS, CDR2 YYNGEE. Trimming left V 3 bases short and J 2 bases short, with 9 bases between. The CDR3 loop reads CASSGTGTGNTIYF. The CDR3 DNA reads as TGTGCCAGCAGCGGTACAGGTACTGGAAACACCATATATTTT.

The rearrangement joins TRBV29-1 to TRBJ1-1, with 12 positions matching TRBD1. J gave up 6 bases and V 4 bases, and 6 bases lay outside the gene matches. The CDR3 spans 14 residues. Per the germline V gene, CDR1 is SQVTM and CDR2 is ANQGSEA. The CDR3: CSVVGQGAGAEAFF. CDR3 sequence (DNA): TGCAGCGTTGTGGGACAGGGGGCCGGGGCTGAAGCTTTCTTT.

This chain uses TRBV3-1 (or the pseudogene TRBV3-2) with TRBJ2-1; 8 bases are a match to TRBD2. V shed 4 bases, J shed 0 bases, and the junction held 5 bases outside the gene matches. The germline gives CDR1 LGHDT, CDR2 YNNKEL (reference sequence). This CDR3 has 16 residues. The CDR3, as DNA: TGTGCCAGCAGCCTTCGGGGGGGGAGCTCCTACAATGAGCAGTTCTTC. Translation: CASSLRGGSSYNEQFF.

This clone was counted a single time. V is TRBV2 and J is TRBJ2-5, with TRBD1 matching over 9 bases. The CDR3 covers 16 residues. The J segment lost 6 bases and the V segment lost 6 bases, leaving 14 bases of the junction unmatched. Germline V CDR1 and CDR2: SNHLY, FYNNEI. The CDR3, as DNA: TGTGCCAGCAGCTGGACTACAGGGGGCATCAAAAAGACCCAGTACTTC. This gives the protein CASSWTTGGIKKTQYF.

The sample holds a few counts of this clone. This chain uses TRBV10-2 with TRBJ2-2; maybe TRBD2 (5 bases). Trimming pared 4 bases from V and 8 bases from J, leaving 11 bases between. This CDR3 comprises 13 residues. CDR1 is WSHSY and CDR2 is SAAADI in the germline V gene. In DNA form, the CDR3 reads TGCGCCAGCAGTGGGACGGGGTGGGGGGAGCTGTTTTTT. Translated, it gives CASSGTGWGELFF.

The V call is TRBV9, the J call TRBJ2-1; 7 nucleotides agree with TRBD2. CDR3 length: 15 residues. Germline V CDR1 and CDR2: SGDLS, YYNGEE. V trimming: 3 bases; J trimming: 4 bases; junction bases outside the gene matches: 7. The CDR3 sequence: CASSATAGTYNEQFF. The CDR3 region has the DNA TGTGCCAGCAGCGCAACAGCGGGAACATACAATGAGCAGTTCTTC.

The chain combines TRBV18 with TRBJ2-3; 9 bases agree with TRBD2. The CDR3 has 15 amino acids. Germline V CDR1 and CDR2: KGHSH, LQKENI. After removal of 6 bases from V and 2 bases from J, the junction contained 6 bases not matched to a gene. CDR3 coding DNA: TGTGCCAGCTCCCTTAGCGGGAGTTTCACAGATACGCAGTATTTT. As protein: CASSLSGSFTDTQYF. The whole variable domain, remainder taken from reference TRBV18 and TRBJ2-3, is NAGVMQNPRHLVRRRGQEARLRCSPMKGHSHVYWYRQLPEEGLKFMVYLQKENIIDESGMPKERFSAEFPKEGPSILRIQQVVRGDSAAYFCASSLSGSFTDTQYFGPGTRLTVL.

This clone was seen repeatedly, ten times or more. The genes are TRBV6-6 and TRBJ2-7; tentatively, D is TRBD1 (6 bases). Per the germline V gene, CDR1 is MNHNY and CDR2 is SVGAGI (reference sequence). Trimming stripped 2 bases from V and 4 bases from J, with 12 bases between. The CDR3 is 14 residues long. DNA for the CDR3: TGTGCCAGCAGTTACGAGGGGGACGGTTACGAGCAGTACTTC. Translation gives CASSYEGDGYEQYF.

CDR3 sequence reads: CASSRTSGGGNEQFF. The CDR3 DNA follows: TGTGCCAGCAGTCGGACTAGCGGAGGGGGGAATGAGCAGTTCTTC. This rearrangement joins TRBV6-5 to TRBJ2-1; 10 bases are shared with TRBD2. Germline assignment: CDR1 MNHEY and CDR2 SVGAGI. J lost 7 bases, V lost 5 bases, and 8 bases had no gene match. The CDR3 loop spans 15 amino acids.